The 19 T cell receptor beta chains given below trace back to one sample, sequenced in a study of blood T cells in healthy people across ages (dated by TCRdb to 2014 to 2015). The library was built by means of 5' RACE. TCRdb lists the instrument as Illumina HiSeq 2500. A second 7 to 11 cycle PCR used a sample-barcoded 5' primer and a J-beta primer mix. The public reads were quality trimmed at Q25 with fastp and then assembled into clones with MiXCR by TCRdb, keeping productive beta chains. Records with the same CDR3 protein are collapsed into one entry carrying the most frequent genes and DNA. Recorded for this sample are more than 500,000 distinct CDR3 sequences; around a quarter of them occurred a single time. Of the sample, approximately 3.6% is held by the ten largest clones. These data were also filed under a second study, of T cells of mothers and their children.

The sample consisted of blood. Source of these receptors: a boy younger than 10 in good health.

The chain links TRBV7-2 to TRBJ1-4; 8 bases line up with TRBD1. CDR1 is SGHTA, CDR2 FQGNSA, per germline. With V trimmed by 6 bases and J by 8 bases, 11 bases remained unmatched. The CDR3 length is 15 residues. The CDR3 sequence is CASSSQGAGGEKLFF. CDR3 DNA sequence: TGTGCCAGCAGTTCCCAGGGGGCCGGTGGAGAAAAACTGTTTTTT.

This clonotype appeared a few times. The J gene is TRBJ2-5, the V gene TRBV4-3; TRBD2 matches at 11 bases. The closer fit of TRBJ2-1 to the DNA end suggests the J call may be wrong. This CDR3 region has 22 residues. Per germline, CDR1 LGHNA and CDR2 YSLEER. The CDR3 coding sequence is TGCGCCAGCAGCCAAGTCCCCCTTACTAGCGGGAGTCGACACAAGACCTACAATGAGCAGTTCTTC. Amino acids: CASSQVPLTSGSRHKTYNEQFF.

The chain combines TRBV19 with TRBJ2-5, with TRBD2 identical over 12 bases. V was clipped by 6 bases and J by 1 base; unmatched bases: 15. The germline CDR1 and CDR2 sequences are LNHDA and SQIVND (reference sequence). This CDR3 has 19 residues. The CDR3 loop is CASSITLLAGGTPQETQYF. The DNA for the CDR3 is TGTGCCAGTAGCATCACGTTACTAGCGGGAGGAACCCCCCAAGAGACCCAGTACTTC. The whole variable domain, filled in from reference TRBV19 and TRBJ2-5, reads DGGITQSPKYLFRKEGQNVTLSCEQNLNHDAMYWYRQDPGQGLRLIYYSQIVNDFQKGDIAEGYSVSREKKESFPLTVTSAQKNPTAFYLCASSITLLAGGTPQETQYFGPGTRLLVL.

This clonotype was recorded many times. The J gene is TRBJ2-5, the V gene TRBV10-2; 10 bases agree with TRBD2. V lost 11 bases to trimming and J lost 1 base; unmatched junction nucleotides: 19. Germline V gene lookup returns CDR1 WSHSY and CDR2 SAAADI. The CDR3 is 18 amino acids. As DNA, the CDR3 is TGCGCCTCCGACGGGTCGTCCGCTAGCGGGAGCCCCCAAGAGACCCAGTACTTC. Its protein is CASDGSSASGSPQETQYF.

This rearrangement joins TRBV3-1 to TRBJ1-1; TRBD1 aligns across 7 bases. J was trimmed by 2 bases and V by 2 bases; bases with no gene match: 8. CDR3 length: 16 amino acids. The V gene's germline CDR1 is LGHDT and CDR2 YNNKEL (reference sequence). In DNA, the CDR3 is TGTGCCAGCAGCCAAAGGGGGCGCATTGGAAACACTGAAGCTTTCTTT. Translating it yields CASSQRGRIGNTEAFF.

This clonotype was observed a few times. The chain joins TRBV29-1 to TRBJ1-2; 8 bases are a match to TRBD1. CDR1 and CDR2 (germline): SQVTM, ANQGSEA. The CDR3 contains 16 residues. The junction had 8 bases not matched to a gene; V was cut back by 2 bases and J by 0 bases. This CDR3 reads CSVELGTGRANYGYTF. CDR3 nucleotides: TGCAGCGTTGAATTGGGGACAGGCCGAGCTAACTATGGCTACACCTTC.

This clonotype has more than one count but fewer than ten. The chain links TRBV5-6 to TRBJ2-5; 12 bases line up with TRBD1. Germline lookup yields CDR1 SGHDT and CDR2 YYEEEE. This CDR3 has 18 amino acids. J gave up 0 bases and V 2 bases, and 8 bases lay outside the gene matches. CDR3 loop: CASSFGTGGAGYQETQYF. In nucleotides, the CDR3 is TGTGCCAGCAGCTTCGGGACAGGGGGCGCCGGGTACCAAGAGACCCAGTACTTC.

This chain joins TRBV12-3 or TRBV12-4 and TRBJ1-4; no reliable D call. V was trimmed by 6 bases and J by 3 bases, leaving 8 bases between them. The CDR3 totals 13 residues. CDR3 DNA sequence: TGTGCCAGCAGCCCACAGTCTAATGAAAAACTGTTTTTT. This sequence encodes CASSPQSNEKLFF.

V is TRBV6-2 or TRBV6-3 and J is TRBJ2-5; D is undetermined. Per the germline V gene, CDR1 is MNHEY and CDR2 is SVGEGT. V was clipped by 0 bases and J by 11 bases, with 16 bases between them. This CDR3 comprises 14 residues. CDR3 residues: CASSYSRGSGEQYF. The CDR3 region has the DNA TGTGCCAGCAGTTACTCGAGAGGATCCGGAGAGCAGTACTTC.

This clonotype was seen a handful of times. The rearrangement joins TRBV28 to TRBJ2-5; 7 nucleotides align to TRBD2. Near its end, the DNA agrees better with TRBJ2-7, so the J call may be wrong. The length of the CDR3 is 14 residues. Per the germline V gene, CDR1 is MDHEN and CDR2 is SYDVKM. This chain's CDR3 is CASSTSESWYEQYF. The CDR3 DNA reads as TGTGCCAGCAGTACTAGCGAGTCTTGGTACGAGCAGTACTTC.

The V gene is TRBV7-2, the J gene TRBJ1-1; the D is unclear. From germline, CDR1 is SGHTA and CDR2 FQGNSA. This CDR3 is 13 amino acids long. Trimming shortened V by 6 bases and J by 3 bases, and 11 bases separated the two germline ends. The CDR3 spells CASSSLADTEAFF. CDR3 DNA sequence: TGTGCCAGCAGTTCCCTTGCTGACACTGAAGCTTTCTTT.

A few counts support this clonotype. The chain recombines TRBV12-3 or TRBV12-4 with TRBJ2-5; the D gene is possibly TRBD1 (7 bases). The CDR3 length is 15 residues. Deletions cut 1 base from V and 7 bases from J, with 16 bases between. CDR3 nucleotide sequence: TGTGCCAGCAGTTTAGGACAGGAGGGGGCAGGGACCCAGTACTTC. This translates into CASSLGQEGAGTQYF.

The chain uses TRBV19 and TRBJ2-5; tentatively, D is TRBD2 (5 bases). Trimming pared 7 bases from V and 5 bases from J, leaving 14 bases between. The CDR3 extends over 13 amino acids. Germline CDR1 and CDR2: LNHDA and SQIVND (reference sequence). CDR3 DNA sequence: TGTGCCAGTAAAACGGGGAATGAGGAGACCCAGTACTTC. Its protein is CASKTGNEETQYF.

This rearrangement joins TRBV12-3 or TRBV12-4 to TRBJ2-4; 7 bases line up with TRBD1. There are 13 residues in the CDR3. V was pared by 7 bases and J by 7 bases, with 7 bases of the junction left unmatched. The CDR3 sequence: CASMRQGSNIQYF. The CDR3 DNA reads as TGTGCCAGCATGAGACAGGGTTCGAACATTCAGTACTTC.

The chain uses TRBV15 and TRBJ1-1; D unresolved. V was trimmed by 1 base and J by 5 bases, leaving 8 bases between them. Looked up from germline, CDR1 is LNHNV and CDR2 is YYDKDF (reference sequence). The CDR3 is 13 residues long. The CDR3 protein is CATSRGEGTEAFF. The CDR3 bases are TGTGCCACCAGCAGAGGGGAAGGAACTGAAGCTTTCTTT.

This clonotype was found a few times. This sequence joins TRBV12-3 or TRBV12-4 and TRBJ2-6; tentative D call: TRBD1 (5 bases). CDR3 length: 15 amino acids. V was cut by 5 bases and J by 2 bases, with 10 bases left in between. This CDR3 is CASSPTGPGANVLTF. The CDR3 DNA sequence: TGTGCCAGCAGTCCTACAGGACCTGGGGCCAACGTCCTGACTTTC.

This clonotype was seen a few times. J is TRBJ2-5 and V is TRBV29-1; TRBD2 might be the D (6 bases). The better agreement between TRBJ2-7 and the DNA end casts doubt on the J call. In germline, CDR1 is SQVTM, CDR2 ANQGSEA. This CDR3 is 16 amino acids long. CDR3 loop: CSVGSWARRGTYEQYF. CDR3 coding DNA: TGCAGCGTTGGTTCATGGGCGAGGAGGGGTACCTACGAGCAGTACTTC.

This clonotype was seen only a few times. The junction departs from the called germline gene at one end, perhaps through a read error. The chain uses TRBV6-6 and TRBJ2-1, with a tentative D call TRBD2 (6 bases). The germline CDR1 and CDR2 sequences are MNHNY and SVGAGI (reference sequence). This CDR3 has 15 amino acids. CDR3 amino acids: CASNYSITGRIEQFF. CDR3 nucleotides: TGTGCCAGCAATTACTCTATCACGGGGAGGATTGAGCAGTTCTTC.

The table lists this clonotype with a few counts. This sequence joins TRBV20-1 and TRBJ2-5; D unclear. The end of the DNA fits TRBJ2-7 better, so the J call may be wrong. CDR1 DFQATT and CDR2 SNEGSKA come from the germline V gene (reference sequence). The CDR3 loop spans 14 amino acids. The CDR3 sequence: CSARGATLTYEQYF. CDR3 bases: TGCAGTGCTAGAGGGGCTACCCTTACCTACGAGCAGTACTTC.